This T cell receptor (beta chain) was profiled in a study of cytomegalovirus exposure and HLA in healthy donors. 13 Jbeta primers and 60 Vbeta primers were used for the PCR. Profiled with immunoSEQ multiplex PCR; TCRdb holds only in-frame clones, not every one. The data show approximately 170,000 clones, 73% seen once. This clone was counted a few times. As yet, its antigen is unknown. CDR1 and CDR2 (germline): MNHNY, SVGAGI (reference sequence). V lost 2 bases, J lost 8 bases, and 9 bases lay in between. The CDR3 extends over 12 amino acids. Regarding the study as a whole: A few chains tied to CMV proved CMV antigen-specific in vitro. In a later analysis, a missense DCLRE1C variant was linked to TCR beta V- and J-gene trimming.

The chain couples TRBV6-6 to TRBJ1-2; no reliable D call. Material for sequencing was PBMCs. This clonotype was obtained from a woman aged 18-29 years in good health and CMV-seropositive. The CDR3 reads CASSYEGRGYTF. The CDR3 bases are TGTGCCAGCAGTTACGAGGGCCGCGGCTACACCTTC.